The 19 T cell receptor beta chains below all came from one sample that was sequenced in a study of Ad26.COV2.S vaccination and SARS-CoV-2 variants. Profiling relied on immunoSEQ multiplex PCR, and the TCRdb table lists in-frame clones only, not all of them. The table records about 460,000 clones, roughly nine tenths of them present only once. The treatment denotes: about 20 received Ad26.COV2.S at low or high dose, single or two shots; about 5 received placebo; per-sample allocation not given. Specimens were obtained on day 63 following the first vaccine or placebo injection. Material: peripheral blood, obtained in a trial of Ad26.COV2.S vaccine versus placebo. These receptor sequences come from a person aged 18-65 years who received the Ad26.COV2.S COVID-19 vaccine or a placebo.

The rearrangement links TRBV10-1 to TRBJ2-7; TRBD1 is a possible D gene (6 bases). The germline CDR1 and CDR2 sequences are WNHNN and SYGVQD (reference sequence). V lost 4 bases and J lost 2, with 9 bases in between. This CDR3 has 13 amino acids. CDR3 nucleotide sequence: TGCGCCAGCAGTGCGGGACAAGCCTACGAGCAGTACTTC. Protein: CASSAGQAYEQYF.

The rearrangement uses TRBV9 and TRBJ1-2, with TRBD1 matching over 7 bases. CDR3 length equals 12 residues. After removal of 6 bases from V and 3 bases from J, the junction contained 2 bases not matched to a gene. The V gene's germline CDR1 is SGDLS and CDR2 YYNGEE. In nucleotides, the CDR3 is TGTGCCAGCACAGACAGGGACTATGGCTACACCTTC. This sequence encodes CASTDRDYGYTF. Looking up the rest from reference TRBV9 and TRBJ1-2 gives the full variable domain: DSGVTQTPKHLITATGQRVTLRCSPRSGDLSVYWYQQSLDQGLQFLIQYYNGEERAKGNILERFSAQQFPDLHSELNLSSLELGDSALYFCASTDRDYGYTFGSGTRLTVV.

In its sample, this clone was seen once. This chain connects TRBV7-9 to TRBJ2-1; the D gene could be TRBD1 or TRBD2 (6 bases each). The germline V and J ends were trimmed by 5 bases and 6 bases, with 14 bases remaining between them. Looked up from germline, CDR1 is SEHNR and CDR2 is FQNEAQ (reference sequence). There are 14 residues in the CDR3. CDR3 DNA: TGTGCCAGCAGCCCCCCCAGGGGAGGCAATGAGCAGTTCTTC. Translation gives CASSPPRGGNEQFF. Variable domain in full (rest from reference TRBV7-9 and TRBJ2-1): DTGVSQNPRHKITKRGQNVTFRCDPISEHNRLYWYRQTLGQGPEFLTYFQNEAQLEKSRLLSDRFSAERPKGSFSTLEIQRTEQGDSAMYLCASSPPRGGNEQFFGPGTRLTVL.

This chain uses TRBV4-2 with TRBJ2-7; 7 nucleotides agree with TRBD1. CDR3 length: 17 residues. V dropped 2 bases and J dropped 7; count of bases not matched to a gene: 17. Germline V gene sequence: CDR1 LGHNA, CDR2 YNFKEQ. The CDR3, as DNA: TGTGCCAGCAGCCAACAAGATACCAGGGGGAACTTCGGGGAGCAGTACTTC. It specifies CASSQQDTRGNFGEQYF.

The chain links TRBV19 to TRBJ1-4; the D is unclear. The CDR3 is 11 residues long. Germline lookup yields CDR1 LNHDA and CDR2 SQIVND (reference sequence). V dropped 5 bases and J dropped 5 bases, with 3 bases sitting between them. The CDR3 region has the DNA TGTGCCAGTAGTCTCAATGAAAAACTGTTTTTT. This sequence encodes CASSLNEKLFF.

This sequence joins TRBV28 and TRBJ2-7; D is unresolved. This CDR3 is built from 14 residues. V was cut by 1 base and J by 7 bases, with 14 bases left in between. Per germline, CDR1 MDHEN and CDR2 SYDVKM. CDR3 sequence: CASSLSRRPREQYF. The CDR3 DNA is TGTGCCAGCAGTTTATCCAGGAGACCTAGGGAGCAGTACTTC.

The CDR3 is CASSLARSAPTEGTQYF. The CDR3 nucleotides read TGCGCCAGCAGCTTGGCTCGTTCGGCCCCCACAGAAGGTACGCAGTATTTT. The chain recombines TRBV5-1 with TRBJ2-3; D call uncertain. The germline V gene encodes CDR1 SGHRS and CDR2 YFSETQ. CDR3 length: 17 amino acids. V lost 0 bases and J lost 8, with 22 bases in between.

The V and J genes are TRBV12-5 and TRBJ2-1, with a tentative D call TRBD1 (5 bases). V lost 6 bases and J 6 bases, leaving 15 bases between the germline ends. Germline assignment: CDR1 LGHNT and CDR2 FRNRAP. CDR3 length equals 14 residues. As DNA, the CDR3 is TGTGCTAGTGGGGGCCATTTAGGGGTCAATGAGCAGTTCTTC. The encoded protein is CASGGHLGVNEQFF.

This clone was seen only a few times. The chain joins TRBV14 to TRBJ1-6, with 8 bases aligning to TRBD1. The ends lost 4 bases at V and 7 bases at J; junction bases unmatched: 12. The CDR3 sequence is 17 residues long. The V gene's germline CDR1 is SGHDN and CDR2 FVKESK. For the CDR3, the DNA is TGTGCCAGCAGCCGGACAGGGCGACTTTACGGGAATTCACCCCTCCACTTT. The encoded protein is CASSRTGRLYGNSPLHF.

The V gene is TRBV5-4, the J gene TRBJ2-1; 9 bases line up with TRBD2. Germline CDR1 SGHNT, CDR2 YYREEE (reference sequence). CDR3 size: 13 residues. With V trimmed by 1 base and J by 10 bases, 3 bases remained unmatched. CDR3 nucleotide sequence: TGTGCCAGCAGCTTGTGGCGGGGGGGCGAGCAGTTCTTC. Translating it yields CASSLWRGGEQFF.

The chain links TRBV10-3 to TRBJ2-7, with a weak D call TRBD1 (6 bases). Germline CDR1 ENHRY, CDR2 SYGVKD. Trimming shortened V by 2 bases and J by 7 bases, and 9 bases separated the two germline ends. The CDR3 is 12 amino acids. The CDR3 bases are TGTGCCATCAGTGAGGAGAGGGGGGAGCAGTACTTC. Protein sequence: CAISEERGEQYF.

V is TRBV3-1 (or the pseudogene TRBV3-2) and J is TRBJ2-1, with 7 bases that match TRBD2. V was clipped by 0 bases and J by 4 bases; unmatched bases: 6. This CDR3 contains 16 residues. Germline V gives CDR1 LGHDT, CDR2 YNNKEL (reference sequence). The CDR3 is CASSQEGLSVYNEQFF. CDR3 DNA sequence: TGTGCCAGCAGCCAAGAGGGACTATCCGTATACAATGAGCAGTTCTTC.

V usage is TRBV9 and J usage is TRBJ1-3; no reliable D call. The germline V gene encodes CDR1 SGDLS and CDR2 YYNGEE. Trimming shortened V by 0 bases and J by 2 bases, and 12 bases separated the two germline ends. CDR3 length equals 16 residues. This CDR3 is CASSVDPGGAGNTIYF. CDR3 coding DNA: TGTGCCAGCAGCGTAGATCCGGGTGGGGCTGGAAACACCATATATTTT.

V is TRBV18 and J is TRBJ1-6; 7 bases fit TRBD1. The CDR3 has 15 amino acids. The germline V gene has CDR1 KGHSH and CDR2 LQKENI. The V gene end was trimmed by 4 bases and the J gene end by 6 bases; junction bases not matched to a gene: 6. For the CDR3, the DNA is TGTGCCAGCTCACGCGACAGGGTTGGTAATTCACCCCTCCACTTT. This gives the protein CASSRDRVGNSPLHF.

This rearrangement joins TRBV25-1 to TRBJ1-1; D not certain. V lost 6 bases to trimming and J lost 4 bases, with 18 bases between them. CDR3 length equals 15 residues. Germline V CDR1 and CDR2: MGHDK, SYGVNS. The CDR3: CASRGVNPTITEAFF. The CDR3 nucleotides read TGTGCCAGCAGGGGAGTTAACCCCACCATCACTGAAGCTTTCTTT.

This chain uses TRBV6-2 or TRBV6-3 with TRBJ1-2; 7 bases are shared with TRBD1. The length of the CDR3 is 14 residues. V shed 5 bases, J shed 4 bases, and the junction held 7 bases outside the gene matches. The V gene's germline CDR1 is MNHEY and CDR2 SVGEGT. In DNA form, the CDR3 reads TGTGCCAGCAGTCAACACGGGACAGCCTATGGCTACACCTTC. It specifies CASSQHGTAYGYTF.

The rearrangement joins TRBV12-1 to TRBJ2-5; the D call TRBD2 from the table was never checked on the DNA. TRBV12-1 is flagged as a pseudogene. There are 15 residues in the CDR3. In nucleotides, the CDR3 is TGTGCCAGCAGCTTTGGAGAGGGCAAACAAGAGACCCAGTACTTC. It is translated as CASSFGEGKQETQYF.

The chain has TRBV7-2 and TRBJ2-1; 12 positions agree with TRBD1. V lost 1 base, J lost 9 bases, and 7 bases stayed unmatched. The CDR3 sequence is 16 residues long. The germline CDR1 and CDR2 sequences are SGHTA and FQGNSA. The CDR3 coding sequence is TGTGCCAGCAGCTTAGGGCCGGGACAGGGGGCCTTTGAGCAGTTCTTC. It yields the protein CASSLGPGQGAFEQFF.

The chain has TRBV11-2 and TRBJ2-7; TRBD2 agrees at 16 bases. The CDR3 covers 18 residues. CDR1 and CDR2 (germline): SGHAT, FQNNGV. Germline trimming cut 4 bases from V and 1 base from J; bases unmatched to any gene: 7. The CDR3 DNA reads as TGTGCCAGCAGCTACCATGGGACTAGCGGGAGGGGGTCCTACGAGCAGTACTTC. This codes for CASSYHGTSGRGSYEQYF.